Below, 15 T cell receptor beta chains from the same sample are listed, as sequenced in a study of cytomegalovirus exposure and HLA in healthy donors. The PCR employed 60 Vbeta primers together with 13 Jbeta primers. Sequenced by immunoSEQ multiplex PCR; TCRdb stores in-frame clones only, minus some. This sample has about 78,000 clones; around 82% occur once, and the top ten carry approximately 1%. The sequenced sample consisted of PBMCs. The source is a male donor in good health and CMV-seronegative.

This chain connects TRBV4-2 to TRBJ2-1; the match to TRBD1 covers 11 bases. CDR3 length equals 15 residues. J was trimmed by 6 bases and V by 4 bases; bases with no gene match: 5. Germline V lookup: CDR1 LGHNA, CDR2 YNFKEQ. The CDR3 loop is CASSLTGTGGNEQFF. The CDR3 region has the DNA TGTGCCAGCAGCCTAACCGGGACAGGGGGCAATGAGCAGTTCTTC.

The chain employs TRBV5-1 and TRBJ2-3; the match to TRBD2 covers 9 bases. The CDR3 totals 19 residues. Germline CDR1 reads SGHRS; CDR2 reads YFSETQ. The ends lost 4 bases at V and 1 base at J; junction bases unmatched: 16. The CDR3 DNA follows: TGCGCCAGCAGCCTCAGTTCTAGCGGGACGAGGCCTGGCACAGATACGCAGTATTTT. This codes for CASSLSSSGTRPGTDTQYF.

In DNA form, the CDR3 reads TGTGCCAGCCACAAGCTAGCGGGAGACTCCAATGAGCAGTTCTTC. Translated, it gives CASHKLAGDSNEQFF. The rearrangement joins TRBV7-9 to TRBJ2-1; the match to TRBD2 covers 10 bases. The germline V gene encodes CDR1 SEHNR and CDR2 FQNEAQ (reference sequence). CDR3 size: 15 residues. The ends lost 8 bases at V and 6 bases at J; junction bases unmatched: 10.

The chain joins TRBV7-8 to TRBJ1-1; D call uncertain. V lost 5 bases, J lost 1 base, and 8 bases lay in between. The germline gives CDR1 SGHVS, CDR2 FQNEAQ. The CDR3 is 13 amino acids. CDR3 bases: TGTGCCAGCAGCGTACAGCCGAACACTGAAGCTTTCTTT. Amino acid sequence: CASSVQPNTEAFF.

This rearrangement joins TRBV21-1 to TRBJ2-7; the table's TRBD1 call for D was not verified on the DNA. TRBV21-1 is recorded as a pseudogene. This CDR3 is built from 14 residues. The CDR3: CASSKGAGGYEQYF. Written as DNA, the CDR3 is TGTGCCAGCAGCAAAGGCGCAGGGGGCTACGAGCAGTACTTC.

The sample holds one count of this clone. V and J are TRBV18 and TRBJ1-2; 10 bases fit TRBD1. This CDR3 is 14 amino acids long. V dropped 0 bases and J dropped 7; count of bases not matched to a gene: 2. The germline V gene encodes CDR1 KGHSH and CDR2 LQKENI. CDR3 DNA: TGTGCCAGCTCACCACCGGGGGACAGGGGTGGCTACACCTTC. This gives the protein CASSPPGDRGGYTF. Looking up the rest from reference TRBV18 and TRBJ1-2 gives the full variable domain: NAGVMQNPRHLVRRRGQEARLRCSPMKGHSHVYWYRQLPEEGLKFMVYLQKENIIDESGMPKERFSAEFPKEGPSILRIQQVVRGDSAAYFCASSPPGDRGGYTFGSGTRLTVV.

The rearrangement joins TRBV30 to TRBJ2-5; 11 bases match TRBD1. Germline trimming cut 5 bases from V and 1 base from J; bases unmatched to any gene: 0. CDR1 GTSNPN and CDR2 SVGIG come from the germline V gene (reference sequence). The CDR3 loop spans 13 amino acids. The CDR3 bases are TGTGCCTGGGGACAGGGGGCCCAAGAGACCCAGTACTTC. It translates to CAWGQGAQETQYF.

CDR3 region: CASSLSWDRVYEQYF. The CDR3 DNA reads as TGCGCCAGCAGCTTGAGCTGGGACAGGGTGTACGAGCAGTACTTC. The chain couples TRBV5-1 to TRBJ2-7; TRBD1 aligns across 9 bases. Per germline, CDR1 SGHRS and CDR2 YFSETQ. The trim removed 1 base at V and 4 bases at J, leaving 6 bases unmatched. This CDR3 is 15 amino acids long. The complete variable domain, with remaining parts taken from reference TRBV5-1 and TRBJ2-7, reads KAGVTQTPRYLIKTRGQQVTLSCSPISGHRSVSWYQQTPGQGLQFLFEYFSETQRNKGNFPGRFSGRQFSNSRSEMNVSTLELGDSALYLCASSLSWDRVYEQYFGPGTRLTVT.

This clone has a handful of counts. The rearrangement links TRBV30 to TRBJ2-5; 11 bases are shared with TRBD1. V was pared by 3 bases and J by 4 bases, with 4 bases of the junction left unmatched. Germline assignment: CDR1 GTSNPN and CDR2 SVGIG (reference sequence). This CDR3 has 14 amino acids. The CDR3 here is CAWRGQGGGETQYF. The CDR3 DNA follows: TGTGCCTGGAGGGGACAGGGGGGGGGAGAGACCCAGTACTTC.

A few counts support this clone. CDR3 protein: CASSLRDEKLFF. In nucleotides, the CDR3 is TGTGCCAGCAGCTTGAGAGATGAAAAACTGTTTTTT. J is TRBJ1-4 and V is TRBV5-6; no clear D. Trimming removed 1 base at V and 6 bases at J, with 4 bases between. Germline lookup yields CDR1 SGHDT and CDR2 YYEEEE. There are 12 residues in the CDR3.

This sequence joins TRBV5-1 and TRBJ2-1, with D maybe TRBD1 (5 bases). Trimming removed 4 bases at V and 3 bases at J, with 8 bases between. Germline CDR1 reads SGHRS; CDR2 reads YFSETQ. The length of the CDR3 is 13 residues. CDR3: CASSPDSYNEQFF. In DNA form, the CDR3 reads TGCGCCAGCAGCCCCGACAGCTACAATGAGCAGTTCTTC.

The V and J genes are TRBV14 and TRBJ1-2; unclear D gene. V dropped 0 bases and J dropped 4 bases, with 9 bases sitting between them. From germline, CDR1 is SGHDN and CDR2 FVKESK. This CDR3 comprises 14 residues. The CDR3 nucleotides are TGTGCCAGCAGCCAAGACCGAACAGCCTATGGCTACACCTTC. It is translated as CASSQDRTAYGYTF.

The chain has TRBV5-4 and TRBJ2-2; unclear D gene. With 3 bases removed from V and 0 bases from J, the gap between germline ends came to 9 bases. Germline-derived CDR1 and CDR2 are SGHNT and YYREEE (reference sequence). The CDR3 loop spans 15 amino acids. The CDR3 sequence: CASSSRTPNTGELFF. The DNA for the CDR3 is TGTGCCAGCAGCTCTAGAACCCCGAACACCGGGGAGCTGTTTTTT.

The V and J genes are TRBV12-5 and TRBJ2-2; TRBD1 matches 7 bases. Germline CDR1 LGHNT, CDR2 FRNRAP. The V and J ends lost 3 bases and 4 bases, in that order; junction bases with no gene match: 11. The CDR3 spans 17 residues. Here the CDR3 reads CASGLSRGMGFTGELFF. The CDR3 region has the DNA TGTGCTAGTGGTTTAAGCAGGGGGATGGGGTTCACCGGGGAGCTGTTTTTT.

CDR3 protein: CASSPDGRARNSPLHF. Here the CDR3 DNA reads TGTGCCAGCTCACCAGACGGGAGGGCACGGAATTCACCCCTCCACTTT. The chain couples TRBV18 to TRBJ1-6; D is ambiguous. Germline-derived CDR1 and CDR2 are KGHSH and LQKENI. The CDR3 loop spans 16 amino acids. The V end lost 2 bases, the J end lost 7 bases, and 15 bases lay between the germline ends.